What follows are 5 T cell receptor beta chains derived from one specimen sequenced in a study of monozygotic twins with inflammatory bowel disease. TCRdb reanalyzed the 5' RACE reads and collapses them to one entry per CDR3 protein, without DNA. The sample data list about 210,000 distinct CDR3 sequences. The specimen sequenced was blood. All receptors derive from a human donor with ulcerative colitis or Crohn's disease, or a healthy co-twin of an affected twin (not recorded which).

This chain links TRBV12-3 or TRBV12-4 with TRBJ1-1; TCRdb reports TRBD1, a call that lacks DNA to check it against. The CDR3 totals 16 residues. The CDR3 loop reads CASSARIGATNTEAFF.

The chain links TRBV20-1 to TRBJ2-1. The CDR3 extends over 11 amino acids. The germline CDR1 and CDR2 sequences are DFQATT and SNEGSKA (reference sequence). CDR3 region: CSATGLTEQFF.

The rearrangement joins TRBV7-2 to TRBJ1-2. Germline values: CDR1 SGHTA, CDR2 FQGNSA. CDR3 length: 12 residues. The CDR3 spells CASSALSSGYTF.

The chain combines TRBV9 with TRBJ2-3. The germline gives CDR1 SGDLS, CDR2 YYNGEE. CDR3 length equals 14 residues. CDR3 residues: CASSVDGSTDTQYF.

The CDR3 reads CASSQQGPGANVLTF. The chain uses TRBV6-1 and TRBJ2-6; the TCRdb call, TRBD1, lacks DNA for checking. Germline V gene lookup returns CDR1 MNHNS and CDR2 SASEGT. The CDR3 is 15 amino acids.